Listed below are T cell receptor beta chains from one sample, sequenced in a study of T cell responses to AZD1222 COVID-19 vaccine. Sequencing used immunoSEQ multiplex PCR; TCRdb keeps in-frame clones, though not all of them. Here the sample spans tens of thousands of clones, roughly 90% being singletons. This material consisted of peripheral blood, taken 28 days after the second AZD1222 dose. Receptors were obtained from an adult who received the AZD1222 COVID-19 vaccine. CDR3s include the opening cysteine and the closing phenylalanine or tryptophan. D genes are given only for firm matches. A row's size may be missing; if present it is once, few, many or a size class.

CDR3	DNA	V	J	D	size
CASSLKGGPLDTQYF	TGTGCCAGCAGCCTAAAGGGGGGCCCCTTGGATACGCAGTATTTT	TRBV3-1/TRBV3-2	TRBJ2-3	-	-
CASSSSGFNSPLHF	TGTGCCAGCAGCTCTTCAGGGTTTAATTCACCCCTCCACTTT	TRBV5-6	TRBJ1-6	-	-
CASSQIRNYGYTF	TGTGCCAGCAGCCAAATCAGAAACTATGGCTACACCTTC	TRBV3-1/TRBV3-2	TRBJ1-2	-	-
CASSLGSGGAGETQYF	TGTGCCAGCAGCTTAGGTAGCGGGGGGGCCGGAGAGACCCAGTACTTC	TRBV7-9	TRBJ2-5	TRBD2	once
CASSLPARRYGYTF	TGTGCCAGCAGCTTGCCCGCTCGGCGCTATGGCTACACCTTC	TRBV5-6	TRBJ1-2	-	once
CATTSGGYNEQFF	TGTGCCACGACTAGCGGGGGATACAATGAGCAGTTCTTC	TRBV24-1	TRBJ2-1	TRBD2	few
CASSLVRRASYEQYF	TGTGCCAGCAGCTTGGTACGCAGGGCCAGCTACGAGCAGTACTTC	TRBV5-6	TRBJ2-7	-	-
CATSSLQENQPQHF	TGTGCCACCAGCAGCCTACAGGAGAATCAGCCCCAGCATTTT	TRBV15	TRBJ1-5	-	-
CASSEPNYGYTF	TGTGCCAGCAGTGAGCCAAACTATGGCTACACCTTC	TRBV28	TRBJ1-2	-	once
CASSRDRDQPQHF	TGTGCCAGCTCAAGGGACAGAGATCAGCCCCAGCATTTT	TRBV18	TRBJ1-5	TRBD1	-
CASSLRVHPAGHTIYF	TGTGCCAGCAGTTTAAGGGTCCACCCGGCTGGTCACACCATATATTTT	TRBV28	TRBJ1-3	-	-
CASSQDAREPYEQYF	TGCGCCAGCAGCCAAGATGCCAGGGAGCCCTACGAGCAGTACTTC	TRBV4-1	TRBJ2-7	-	-
CASSQLVRGYEQYF	TGCGCCAGCAGCCAATTGGTCAGAGGCTACGAGCAGTACTTC	TRBV4-1	TRBJ2-7	-	-
CASSRTGELFF	TGTGCCTCATCAAGGACCGGGGAGCTGTTTTTT	TRBV6-5	TRBJ2-2	-	once
CASSLIWGDEQYF	TGTGCCAGCAGCTTAATTTGGGGGGACGAGCAGTACTTC	TRBV7-9	TRBJ2-7	-	-
CASSDGTGGKTEAFF	TGTGCCAGCAGTGATGGGACAGGCGGGAAGACTGAAGCTTTCTTT	TRBV6-4	TRBJ1-1	TRBD1	-
CASSQRGPDTQYF	TGCGCCAGCAGCCAAAGGGGGCCAGATACGCAGTATTTT	TRBV4-1	TRBJ2-3	TRBD1	-
CASSELGPGSYEQYF	TGTGCCAGCAGTGAACTCGGCCCTGGGTCCTACGAGCAGTACTTC	TRBV6-1	TRBJ2-7	-	-
CASQFSQGSAYEQYF	TGCGCCAGTCAGTTTTCCCAGGGGTCGGCCTACGAGCAGTACTTC	TRBV5-1	TRBJ2-7	-	-
CASSFREAGELFF	TGTGCCAGCAGTTTCAGGGAGGCCGGGGAGCTGTTTTTT	TRBV27	TRBJ2-2	-	-
CASSGFDRGLRGNYGYTF	TGTGCCAGCAGCGGATTTGACAGGGGGCTTCGGGGTAACTATGGCTACACCTTC	TRBV28	TRBJ1-2	TRBD1	-
CASSATSTSGLAKNIQYF	TGTGCCAGCAGTGCGACTTCGACTAGCGGGTTAGCCAAAAACATTCAGTACTTC	TRBV6-1	TRBJ2-4	TRBD2	once
CASSLNHSPLHF	TGTGCCAGCAGTTTAAACCACTCACCCCTCCACTTT	TRBV28	TRBJ1-6	-	-
CASSRGTGTLTDTQYF	TGTGCCAGCAGCCGCGGGACAGGTACACTCACAGATACGCAGTATTTT	TRBV7-9	TRBJ2-3	TRBD1	-
CASRGQAWDEQFF	TGTGCCAGCAGGGGACAAGCTTGGGATGAGCAGTTCTTC	TRBV25-1	TRBJ2-1	-	-